These T cell receptor beta chains were read from a single sample in a study of control samples from healthy donors and cancer patients. Libraries were prepared by immunoSEQ multiplex PCR; TCRdb keeps only in-frame clonotypes and omits some of them. The sample carries 95,000 to 130,000 clones, 85% to 95% recorded once. Sequenced material: blood. These receptors came from a man aged 25 to 45 in good health. The CDR3 runs from the conserved cysteine through the conserved F or W. Fields, in order: J gene, D gene, V gene, CDR3 protein, CDR3 DNA. The D gene is left open where the match is weak.

j_call: TRBJ1-3
d_call: .
v_call: TRBV7-6
cdr3_aa: CASSADRGNTIYF
cdr3_nt: TGTGCCAGCAGCGCTGATAGGGGAAACACCATATATTTT

j_call: TRBJ1-2
d_call: .
v_call: TRBV27
cdr3_aa: CASSPQGLDGYTF
cdr3_nt: TGTGCCAGCAGTCCCCAAGGTTTGGATGGCTACACCTTC

j_call: TRBJ1-2
d_call: TRBD1
v_call: TRBV30
cdr3_aa: CASTGDSYGYTF
cdr3_nt: TGTGCCAGCACAGGGGATTCCTATGGCTACACCTTC

j_call: TRBJ1-2
d_call: .
v_call: TRBV7-9
cdr3_aa: CASSLEVWQGGYTF
cdr3_nt: TGTGCCAGCAGCTTAGAAGTGTGGCAGGGTGGCTACACCTTC

j_call: TRBJ1-1
d_call: TRBD1
v_call: TRBV27
cdr3_aa: CASQKRTGGSNTEAFF
cdr3_nt: TGTGCCAGCCAGAAACGGACAGGGGGCTCTAACACTGAAGCTTTCTTT

j_call: TRBJ1-2
d_call: TRBD1
v_call: TRBV6-5
cdr3_aa: CASRTGNYGYTF
cdr3_nt: TGTGCCAGCCGGACAGGGAACTATGGCTACACCTTC

j_call: TRBJ1-1
d_call: .
v_call: TRBV6-5
cdr3_aa: CASSYSILSMNTEAFF
cdr3_nt: TGTGCCAGCAGTTACTCGATTCTCAGCATGAACACTGAAGCTTTCTTT

j_call: TRBJ2-1
d_call: TRBD1
v_call: TRBV7-2
cdr3_aa: CASSIRDRVYNEQFF
cdr3_nt: TGTGCCAGCAGCATCCGGGACAGGGTCTACAATGAGCAGTTCTTC

j_call: TRBJ2-1
d_call: TRBD2
v_call: TRBV24-1
cdr3_aa: CATSDWGGSSYNEQFF
cdr3_nt: TGTGCCACCAGTGATTGGGGGGGGAGCTCCTACAATGAGCAGTTCTTC

j_call: TRBJ1-6
d_call: TRBD1
v_call: TRBV3-1/TRBV3-2
cdr3_aa: CASRGTGSPLHF
cdr3_nt: TGTGCCAGCAGGGGGACAGGGTCACCCCTCCACTTT